Sequencing of this T cell receptor beta chain was carried out in a study of T cell repertoires in cytomegalovirus infection (dated by TCRdb to about 2019). Background for the entire study: Donor HLA type was relevant to the analysis, as public TCR beta signatures indicated carriage of CMV infection together with the matching HLA type. Broader findings and caveats from the paper: In the ex vivo response, HLA-C-restricted CMV-specific TCR beta clonotypes were dominant, and in two of eight donors the single most frequent clonotype came from this HLA-C-restricted group. Cumulative frequency of public TCR beta family members discriminated carriers of CMV infection plus the relevant HLA type in this cohort and an independent roughly 340-donor cohort.

Sequencing took place on an Illumina HiSeq 1500. TCRdb cleaned the public reads at Q25 with fastp, built clones with MiXCR and kept in-frame beta chains. Each CDR3 protein appears once, grouped with its most common genes and DNA. This sample has 55,000 to 70,000 distinct CDR3 sequences in its table, and under 25% of those were observed once. The ten largest account for around three quarters of the sample. A few counts support this clonotype. The antigen it recognizes is unknown. The input lacks base qualities; no much larger clone sits a single base away. CDR1 and CDR2, looked up from the germline V gene (reference sequence), are MNHNY and SVGAGI. V is cut by 2 bases and J by 11 bases, and the space between the germline ends is 16 bases. The CDR3, from cysteine to phenylalanine, totals 15 residues. CDR3 DNA only is kept here, 45 bases in frame from base 1.

The sequence links TRBV6-6 to TRBJ1-6; a tentative D match to TRBD1 spans 6 bases. This receptor was obtained from a human donor in good health (CMV status not recorded). Some clones in this sample may be carry-over from other donors' samples. The sample was PBMCs, sequenced either directly or after in vitro stimulation (not recorded which). Here is the DNA: TGTGCCAGCAGTTACCGAACAGGGACGAGAGCACCCCTCCACTTT. Its protein is CASSYRTGTRAPLHF.